Listed here are 6 T cell receptor beta chains from one sample, sequenced in a study of human T cells and chemical hapten exposure. TCRdb re-called the RACE reads through MiXCR, storing one row per CDR3 protein. The table records roughly 50,000 distinct CDR3 sequences, about 11% of them present only once. Time point noted: patch test 1, 2 weeks after DPC sensitization. The treatment denotes: therapeutic diphenylcyclopropenone sensitization with weekly scalp DPC. The template was total RNA from unfractionated whole blood. The sample consisted of whole blood, taken in connection with sensitization to the hapten diphenylcyclopropenone (DPC). The receptor source for this set is a woman aged 35 to 49 with alopecia areata. Some clones in this sample may be carry-over from other donors' samples.

This clonotype was counted only a few times. The V call is TRBV19, the J call TRBJ2-5, with TRBD2 matching over 7 bases. This CDR3 has 17 amino acids. The V gene's germline CDR1 is LNHDA and CDR2 SQIVND (reference sequence). The V and J ends lost 2 bases and 0 bases, in that order; junction bases with no gene match: 9. In DNA form, the CDR3 reads TGTGCCAGTAGTATAAGAGGGAGGGCAGGGAACCAAGAGACCCAGTACTTC. Its translation: CASSIRGRAGNQETQYF.

The chain carries TRBV6-2 or TRBV6-3 and TRBJ2-4; 7 bases fit TRBD2. The length of the CDR3 is 18 residues. Trimming took 4 bases from V and 0 from J; bases not matched to a gene: 12. The V gene's germline CDR1 is MNHEY and CDR2 SVGEGT. CDR3 coding DNA: TGTGCCAGCAGTTCCCTTAGCGGGCGGAAGGTAGCCAAAAACATTCAGTACTTC. This codes for CASSSLSGRKVAKNIQYF.

This clonotype was seen at least ten times. The chain links TRBV3-1 to TRBJ1-1; no definite D call. Trimming removed 0 bases at V and 3 bases at J, with 5 bases between. Per the germline V gene, CDR1 is LGHDT and CDR2 is YNNKEL (reference sequence). The CDR3 is 13 amino acids. The CDR3 region has the DNA TGTGCCAGCAGCCAAGATCGTCACACTGAAGCTTTCTTT. It yields the protein CASSQDRHTEAFF.

V and J are TRBV6-2 or TRBV6-3 and TRBJ1-5; no definite D call. The CDR3 extends over 12 amino acids. The germline CDR1 and CDR2 sequences are MNHEY and SVGEGT. Trimming removed 6 bases from V and 4 bases from J, with 7 bases in between. The CDR3 DNA reads as TGTGCCAGCAGGGAGAGGAATCAGCCCCAGCATTTT. This gives the protein CASRERNQPQHF.

The sample holds a few counts of this clonotype. This rearrangement joins TRBV7-6 to TRBJ2-2; 8 bases agree with TRBD2. The length of the CDR3 is 17 residues. The V gene's germline CDR1 is SGHVS and CDR2 FNYEAQ. The trim removed 4 bases at V and 0 bases at J, leaving 7 bases unmatched. The CDR3 spells CASSSFLSGANTGELFF. The DNA for the CDR3 is TGTGCCAGCAGCTCTTTCCTTAGCGGGGCGAACACCGGGGAGCTGTTTTTT.

This clonotype was seen a handful of times. This sequence joins TRBV20-1 and TRBJ2-5; D uncertain. V gave up 3 bases and J gave up 3 bases, with 11 bases separating them. This CDR3 has 13 amino acids. Germline CDR1 reads DFQATT; CDR2 reads SNEGSKA (reference sequence). The DNA of the CDR3 is TGCAGTGCTAGGGGCTTAATCGAAGAGACCCAGTACTTC. Its protein product is CSARGLIEETQYF.